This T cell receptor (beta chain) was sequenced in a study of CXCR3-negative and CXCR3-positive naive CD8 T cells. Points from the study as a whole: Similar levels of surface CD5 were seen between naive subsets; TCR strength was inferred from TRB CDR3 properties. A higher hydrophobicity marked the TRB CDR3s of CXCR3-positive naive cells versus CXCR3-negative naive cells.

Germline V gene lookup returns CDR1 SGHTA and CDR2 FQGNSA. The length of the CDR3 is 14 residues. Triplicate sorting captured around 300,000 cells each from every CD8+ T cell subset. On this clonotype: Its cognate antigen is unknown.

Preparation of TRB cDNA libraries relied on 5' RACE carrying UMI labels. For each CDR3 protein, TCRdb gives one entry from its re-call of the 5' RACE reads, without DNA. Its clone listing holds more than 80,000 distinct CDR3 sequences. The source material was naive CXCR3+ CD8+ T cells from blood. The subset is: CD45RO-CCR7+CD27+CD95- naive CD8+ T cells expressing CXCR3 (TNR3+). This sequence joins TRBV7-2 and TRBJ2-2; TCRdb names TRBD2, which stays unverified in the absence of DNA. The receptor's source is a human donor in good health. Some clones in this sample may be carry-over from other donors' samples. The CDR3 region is CASSGGWNTGELFF.